These 12 T cell receptor beta chains share one sample of origin, sequenced in a study of shared clonotypes between healthy human individuals. Clones were read by immunoSEQ multiplex PCR, and TCRdb kept only the in-frame ones, dropping some. The sample records approximately 1.5 million clones, 98% being singletons. The source material was naive CD4+ T cells sorted from blood. Documented subset: CD45RA+ positively selected. The receptor source for this set is a man aged 25 to 40 in good health.

The chain joins TRBV19 to TRBJ2-7; D is ambiguous. CDR3 length: 15 residues. Germline-derived CDR1 and CDR2 are LNHDA and SQIVND (reference sequence). V lost 1 base and J 6 bases, leaving 16 bases between the germline ends. The CDR3 DNA reads TGTGCCAGTAGTATAGTATCGGGCCAACCTTTCGAGCAGTACTTC. Protein product: CASSIVSGQPFEQYF.

The CDR3 nucleotides read TGTGCCACCAGCAGAGATTGGGATACGCAGTATTTT. Protein product: CATSRDWDTQYF. The chain joins TRBV15 to TRBJ2-3; D not certain. Germline V gene lookup returns CDR1 LNHNV and CDR2 YYDKDF (reference sequence). The V end lost 0 bases, the J end lost 6 bases, and 4 bases lay between the germline ends. This CDR3 contains 12 residues.

The chain employs TRBV7-9 and TRBJ2-3, with D unresolved. This CDR3 region has 14 residues. Germline V gives CDR1 SEHNR, CDR2 FQNEAQ (reference sequence). With 5 bases removed from V and 4 bases from J, the gap between germline ends came to 13 bases. The CDR3 protein is CASSPFFQADTQYF. CDR3 DNA sequence: TGTGCCAGCAGCCCCTTCTTCCAGGCAGATACGCAGTATTTT.

This chain uses TRBV27 with TRBJ2-7; TRBD1 agrees at 8 bases. V lost 6 bases, J lost 2 bases, and 9 bases stayed unmatched. Germline values: CDR1 MNHEY, CDR2 SMNVEV (reference sequence). This CDR3 comprises 15 residues. As DNA, the CDR3 is TGTGCCAGCAGCCCTCAGGGGGCAAACCCCTACGAGCAGTACTTC. Its protein is CASSPQGANPYEQYF.

The chain combines TRBV27 with TRBJ1-1; TRBD1 aligns across 7 bases. Germline V lookup: CDR1 MNHEY, CDR2 SMNVEV (reference sequence). The CDR3 loop spans 18 amino acids. The V segment lost 5 bases and the J segment 0 bases; nucleotides outside the gene matches: 15. The CDR3 DNA is TGTGCCAGCAGTCCTCCCCTAGGTAGACAGGGTATGAACACTGAAGCTTTCTTT. It translates to CASSPPLGRQGMNTEAFF.

The rearrangement uses TRBV5-5 and TRBJ2-5; D not certain. Germline lookup yields CDR1 SGHKS and CDR2 YYEKEE (reference sequence). V was cut by 7 bases and J by 5 bases, with 6 bases left in between. This CDR3 has 10 amino acids. As DNA, the CDR3 is TGTGCCAGCGGATCGGAGACCCAGTACTTC. Translating gives CASGSETQYF.

The V gene is TRBV18, the J gene TRBJ2-1, with TRBD1 matching 10 bases. V was pared by 0 bases and J by 5 bases, with 4 bases of the junction left unmatched. This CDR3 is built from 16 residues. Germline lookup yields CDR1 KGHSH and CDR2 LQKENI. The CDR3 here is CASSPPQGTGDNEQFF. CDR3 nucleotide sequence: TGTGCCAGCTCACCACCCCAAGGGACAGGGGACAATGAGCAGTTCTTC.

V is TRBV2 and J is TRBJ2-1; the match to TRBD1 covers 9 bases. V was clipped by 6 bases and J by 4 bases; unmatched bases: 7. CDR3 length equals 15 residues. Germline V CDR1 and CDR2: SNHLY, FYNNEI. This chain's CDR3 is CASRPTGGSYNEQFF. CDR3 coding DNA: TGTGCCAGCAGGCCGACAGGGGGAAGTTACAATGAGCAGTTCTTC.

The chain has TRBV10-2 and TRBJ2-3, with a weak D call TRBD2 (6 bases). The CDR3 runs to 17 residues. Germline V gene lookup returns CDR1 WSHSY and CDR2 SAAADI. Trimming took off 4 bases at V and 0 bases at J, with 17 bases between the two ends. CDR3 region: CASSGVGSGFSTDTQYF. The DNA for the CDR3 is TGCGCCAGCAGTGGCGTGGGGAGCGGGTTTAGCACAGATACGCAGTATTTT.

V is TRBV6-5 and J is TRBJ1-2; the D gene is possibly TRBD1 (6 bases). V was cut by 5 bases and J by 8 bases, with 15 bases left in between. Germline CDR1 is MNHEY and CDR2 is SVGAGI. The CDR3 runs to 13 residues. CDR3 amino acids: CASSEDSLGGYTF. DNA for the CDR3: TGTGCCAGCAGTGAGGACAGCCTCGGAGGCTACACCTTC.

The chain combines TRBV5-4 with TRBJ2-7; D gene ambiguous. The length of the CDR3 is 14 residues. The ends were cut back, 5 bases at V and 9 bases at J, with 21 bases in the middle. The germline V gene encodes CDR1 SGHNT and CDR2 YYREEE (reference sequence). The CDR3 region has the DNA TGTGCCAGCAGACCGACCAAGGCCCATGAGGTGCAGTACTTC. Its translation: CASRPTKAHEVQYF.

This chain joins TRBV19 and TRBJ2-1; D could derive from TRBD1 or TRBD2 (5 bases each). Germline CDR1 is LNHDA and CDR2 is SQIVND (reference sequence). The CDR3 consists of 13 residues. V was trimmed by 4 bases and J by 8 bases, leaving 12 bases between them. The CDR3 nucleotides are TGTGCCAGTAGTACCTGGGGGTGGGATGAGCAGTTCTTC. Encoded protein: CASSTWGWDEQFF.